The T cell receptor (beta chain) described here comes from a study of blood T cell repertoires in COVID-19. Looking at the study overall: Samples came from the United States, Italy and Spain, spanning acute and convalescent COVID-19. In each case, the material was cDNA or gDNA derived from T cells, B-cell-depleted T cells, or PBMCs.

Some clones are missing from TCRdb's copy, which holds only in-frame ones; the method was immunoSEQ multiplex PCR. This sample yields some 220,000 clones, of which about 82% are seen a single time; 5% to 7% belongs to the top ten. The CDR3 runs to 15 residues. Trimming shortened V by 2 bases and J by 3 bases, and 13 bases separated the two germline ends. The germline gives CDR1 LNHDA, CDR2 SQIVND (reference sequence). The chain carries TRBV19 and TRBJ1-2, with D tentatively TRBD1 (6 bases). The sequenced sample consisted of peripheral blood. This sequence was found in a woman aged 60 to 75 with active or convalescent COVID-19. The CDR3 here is CASSIPPAGDYGYTF. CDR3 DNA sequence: TGTGCCAGTAGTATACCCCCCGCAGGGGACTATGGCTACACCTTC. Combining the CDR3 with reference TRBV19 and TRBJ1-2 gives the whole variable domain DGGITQSPKYLFRKEGQNVTLSCEQNLNHDAMYWYRQDPGQGLRLIYYSQIVNDFQKGDIAEGYSVSREKKESFPLTVTSAQKNPTAFYLCASSIPPAGDYGYTFGSGTRLTVV.